The T cell receptor beta chain under discussion was sequenced for a study of blood T cell repertoires in COVID-19. Overall study: Sites in the United States, Italy and Spain provided acute and convalescent COVID-19 samples. Sources were T cells, B-cell-depleted T cells, or PBMCs; the material itself was cDNA or gDNA.

In the original processing: Amplification of reference gene primers was used by the study to estimate nucleated cell counts. Sequenced by immunoSEQ multiplex PCR; TCRdb stores in-frame clones only, minus some. V and J calls plus clone size are reproduced from that table; the DNA served to infer D and trimming. The table has under 200,000 clones, 90% seen once. The CDR3 runs to 14 residues. The V and J ends lost 6 bases and 1 base respectively, with 13 bases between them. Germline-derived CDR1 and CDR2 are MNHEY and SVGAGI. This TCR was recovered from a man aged 50-60 years with acute or convalescent COVID-19. The V and J genes are TRBV6-5 and TRBJ2-7; D is perhaps TRBD1 (6 bases). The sample comprised peripheral blood. The CDR3 spells CASSPDRLSYEQYF. The CDR3 bases are TGTGCCAGCAGCCCGGACAGATTATCCTACGAGCAGTACTTC.